Presented here are 23 T cell receptor beta chains from one specimen sequenced in a study of blood T cell repertoires in COVID-19. Sequenced by immunoSEQ multiplex PCR; TCRdb stores in-frame clones only, minus some. The profile shows approximately 67,000 clones, over 70% of them singletons. Sequencing was performed on peripheral blood. The receptors stem from a man over 45 with active COVID-19.

The chain combines TRBV9 with TRBJ2-7; 9 bases are a match to TRBD1. The V and J ends lost 4 bases and 3 bases, in that order; junction bases with no gene match: 5. CDR1 is SGDLS and CDR2 is YYNGEE in the germline V gene. The CDR3 spans 14 residues. CDR3 sequence: CASSPGQGNYEQYF. The CDR3 bases are TGTGCCAGCAGCCCTGGACAGGGGAACTACGAGCAGTACTTC.

The chain uses TRBV18 and TRBJ2-7; no clear D. This CDR3 spans 12 amino acids. CDR1 is KGHSH and CDR2 is LQKENI in the germline V gene. The V end lost 5 bases, the J end lost 2 bases, and 7 bases lay between the germline ends. The CDR3 reads CASSVQAYEQYF. The CDR3 coding sequence is TGTGCCAGCTCAGTTCAGGCCTACGAGCAGTACTTC.

This clone showed up just once. The rearrangement joins TRBV5-6 to TRBJ2-5; D is unresolved. The CDR3 runs to 13 residues. Germline assignment: CDR1 SGHDT and CDR2 YYEEEE. The ends were cut back, 3 bases at V and 0 bases at J, with 6 bases in the middle. CDR3 DNA sequence: TGTGCCAGCAGCTCACAGAACCAAGAGACCCAGTACTTC. Protein product: CASSSQNQETQYF.

V usage is TRBV6-5 and J usage is TRBJ2-1; no definite D call. The CDR3 covers 15 residues. Trimming cost V 3 bases and J 4 bases, with 13 bases left between them. Germline CDR1 and CDR2: MNHEY and SVGAGI. This chain's CDR3 is CASSYRSERYNEQFF. The CDR3 region has the DNA TGTGCCAGCAGTTATCGAAGCGAGAGATACAATGAGCAGTTCTTC.

This chain joins TRBV19 and TRBJ1-5; D is ambiguous. Germline lookup yields CDR1 LNHDA and CDR2 SQIVND (reference sequence). This CDR3 comprises 17 residues. V was trimmed by 1 base and J by 0 bases, leaving 13 bases between them. CDR3 nucleotides: TGTGCCAGTAGTATAGTACGGGGAGGATATAGCAATCAGCCCCAGCATTTT. This translates into CASSIVRGGYSNQPQHF.

The chain is built from TRBV5-4 and TRBJ1-1; a possible D gene is TRBD1 (5 bases). V was cut by 4 bases and J by 4 bases, with 20 bases left in between. There are 16 residues in the CDR3. Germline CDR1 is SGHNT and CDR2 is YYREEE (reference sequence). The CDR3 loop reads CASSLGRRRGITEAFF. Here the CDR3 DNA reads TGTGCCAGCAGCCTGGGTAGGAGGAGGGGTATCACTGAAGCTTTCTTT.

This clone was seen just once. This chain links TRBV9 with TRBJ2-4; the D gene is possibly TRBD1 (6 bases). Trimming cost V 0 bases and J 3 bases, with 13 bases left between them. The CDR3 has 16 residues. Germline lookup yields CDR1 SGDLS and CDR2 YYNGEE. The CDR3 region is CASSVEAGVVKNIQYF. Here the CDR3 DNA reads TGTGCCAGCAGCGTAGAGGCAGGGGTAGTCAAAAACATTCAGTACTTC.

The chain combines TRBV7-2 with TRBJ2-1; D is unresolved. The CDR3 is made up of 18 amino acids. Germline CDR1 SGHTA, CDR2 FQGNSA. V dropped 1 base and J dropped 0 bases, with 16 bases sitting between them. For the CDR3, the DNA is TGTGCCAGCAGCTTAGTGAGTCGCCGTCCAAGCTCCTACAATGAGCAGTTCTTC. It specifies CASSLVSRRPSSYNEQFF.

CDR3 in amino acids: CASKIDRMNTEAFF. The CDR3 region has the DNA TGTGCCAGCAAGATCGACAGGATGAACACTGAAGCTTTCTTT. The chain uses TRBV6-5 and TRBJ1-1; perhaps TRBD1 as D (6 bases). Trimming stripped 7 bases from V and 0 bases from J, with 12 bases between. The CDR3 totals 14 residues. Germline CDR1 MNHEY, CDR2 SVGAGI.

V gene TRBV11-3 combines with J gene TRBJ2-3, with 10 bases identical to TRBD1. Trimming removed 4 bases from V and 2 bases from J; junction bases left unmatched: 6. This CDR3 is built from 16 residues. Germline assignment: CDR1 SGHNT and CDR2 YENEEA. The CDR3 coding sequence is TGTGCCAGCAGCTCTTGGGACAGGGGACACACAGATACGCAGTATTTT. Protein product: CASSSWDRGHTDTQYF.

V and J are TRBV28 and TRBJ2-5; 8 positions match TRBD1. Germline CDR1 is MDHEN and CDR2 is SYDVKM. Germline trimming cut 6 bases from V and 1 base from J; bases unmatched to any gene: 4. The CDR3 is 14 residues long. This chain's CDR3 is CASRPGTGQETQYF. The CDR3 DNA reads TGTGCCAGCAGGCCCGGGACAGGCCAAGAGACCCAGTACTTC.

The chain uses TRBV15 and TRBJ2-6; TRBD1 matches 11 bases. Per the germline V gene, CDR1 is LNHNV and CDR2 is YYDKDF (reference sequence). The CDR3 is 16 residues long. Trimming removed 7 bases from V and 0 bases from J; junction bases left unmatched: 2. The CDR3 loop is CATTGTGGSGANVLTF. The CDR3 DNA sequence: TGTGCCACCACAGGGACAGGGGGCTCTGGGGCCAACGTCCTGACTTTC.

The chain joins TRBV10-1 to TRBJ2-1; 10 bases agree with TRBD2. CDR1 WNHNN and CDR2 SYGVQD come from the germline V gene (reference sequence). This CDR3 is built from 16 residues. Germline trimming cut 4 bases from V and 0 bases from J; bases unmatched to any gene: 3. In DNA, the CDR3 is TGCGCCAGCAGTGCAGCTAGCGGGAGCTCCTACAATGAGCAGTTCTTC. Translated: CASSAASGSSYNEQFF.

V gene TRBV5-1 combines with J gene TRBJ1-1, with 9 bases that match TRBD1. The junction had 5 bases not matched to a gene; V was cut back by 4 bases and J by 4 bases. Germline V gene sequence: CDR1 SGHRS, CDR2 YFSETQ. The CDR3 totals 14 residues. In DNA, the CDR3 is TGCGCCAGCAGCCCAAGGACAGGGGTCACTGAAGCTTTCTTT. It codes for CASSPRTGVTEAFF.

This sequence joins TRBV25-1 and TRBJ2-5; 7 nucleotides agree with TRBD1. Trimming at V came to 2 bases and at J to 0 bases, leaving 9 bases not matched to a gene. The CDR3 sequence is 17 residues long. The germline CDR1 and CDR2 sequences are MGHDK and SYGVNS. Here the CDR3 DNA reads TGTGCCAGCAGTGAAGATAGGGGGCGGAGAAACCAAGAGACCCAGTACTTC. It yields the protein CASSEDRGRRNQETQYF.

This chain links TRBV4-2 with TRBJ2-1, with 8 bases matching TRBD2. Germline CDR1 LGHNA, CDR2 YNFKEQ. Trimming cost V 0 bases and J 3 bases; bases outside gene matches: 7. CDR3 length: 17 residues. The CDR3 spells CASSQDSVAGGYNEQFF. The CDR3 nucleotides read TGTGCCAGCAGCCAAGATTCGGTGGCGGGGGGCTACAATGAGCAGTTCTTC.

This clone was observed once. The chain couples TRBV4-2 to TRBJ2-7; the match to TRBD2 covers 9 bases. J was trimmed by 7 bases and V by 1 base; bases with no gene match: 5. Germline-derived CDR1 and CDR2 are LGHNA and YNFKEQ. The CDR3 has 14 amino acids. CDR3: CASSQVGLAGEQYF. The CDR3 nucleotides are TGTGCCAGCAGCCAAGTTGGCCTAGCGGGGGAGCAGTACTTC.

This chain uses TRBV3-1 (or the pseudogene TRBV3-2) with TRBJ1-2; 10 positions agree with TRBD1. With 5 bases clipped from V and 2 bases from J, the junction kept 2 bases outside the gene matches. CDR3 length equals 14 residues. Germline V gene lookup returns CDR1 LGHDT and CDR2 YNNKEL (reference sequence). CDR3 sequence reads: CASSEGQGNYGYTF. The DNA of the CDR3 is TGTGCCAGCAGCGAGGGACAGGGGAACTATGGCTACACCTTC.

This chain uses TRBV11-2 with TRBJ2-7; 7 nucleotides agree with TRBD2. With V trimmed by 2 bases and J by 2 bases, 12 bases remained unmatched. Germline V gene sequence: CDR1 SGHAT, CDR2 FQNNGV. The CDR3 covers 17 residues. The CDR3 sequence is CASSLIFLQRGTYEQYF. In DNA form, the CDR3 reads TGTGCCAGCAGCTTAATCTTTCTACAGCGGGGAACCTACGAGCAGTACTTC.

V gene TRBV7-9 combines with J gene TRBJ1-2; 9 nucleotides line up with TRBD1. CDR3 length: 14 amino acids. Trimming at V came to 1 base and at J to 6 bases, leaving 3 bases not matched to a gene. The germline V gene has CDR1 SEHNR and CDR2 FQNEAQ (reference sequence). In DNA form, the CDR3 reads TGTGCCAGCAGCTTAGATACAGGGGGCCATGGCTACACCTTC. It specifies CASSLDTGGHGYTF.

In its sample, this clone was seen once. This chain connects TRBV7-6 to TRBJ2-7, with 11 bases matching TRBD2. The ends lost 3 bases at V and 1 base at J; junction bases unmatched: 2. Germline CDR1 reads SGHVS; CDR2 reads FNYEAQ. This CDR3 is built from 15 residues. As DNA, the CDR3 is TGTGCCAGCAGCTTCGGACTAGCGGGTTCCTACGAGCAGTACTTC. It is translated as CASSFGLAGSYEQYF.

This chain links TRBV9 with TRBJ2-3, with 8 bases that match TRBD1. Looked up from germline, CDR1 is SGDLS and CDR2 is YYNGEE. The CDR3 covers 14 residues. Trimming at V came to 3 bases and at J to 6 bases, leaving 6 bases not matched to a gene. The CDR3 DNA reads as TGTGCCAGCAGCGGAGGACAGGGCGGGGATACGCAGTATTTT. The encoded protein is CASSGGQGGDTQYF. Based on the CDR3 plus reference TRBV9 and TRBJ2-3, the full variable domain is DSGVTQTPKHLITATGQRVTLRCSPRSGDLSVYWYQQSLDQGLQFLIQYYNGEERAKGNILERFSAQQFPDLHSELNLSSLELGDSALYFCASSGGQGGDTQYFGPGTRLTVL.

The V gene is TRBV3-1 (or the pseudogene TRBV3-2), the J gene TRBJ1-2; 10 bases fit TRBD1. Germline V CDR1 and CDR2: LGHDT, YNNKEL (reference sequence). CDR3 length: 14 amino acids. V shed 5 bases and J 4 bases; nucleotides not matched to a gene: 4. This chain's CDR3 is CASSDRGRGYGYTF. The CDR3, as DNA: TGTGCCAGCAGCGACAGGGGGCGCGGCTATGGCTACACCTTC.